The present T cell receptor beta chain was sequenced within a study of T cell repertoires in cytomegalovirus infection. This clonotype was recorded many times. TCRdb re-derived calls from the reads in MiXCR, one entry per CDR3 protein. Among under 95,000 distinct CDR3 sequences listed, under 5% were seen once. With 5 bases clipped from V and 4 bases from J, the junction kept 5 bases outside the gene matches. Germline loops: CDR1 SGHTA, CDR2 FQGTGA. This CDR3 has 15 amino acids. The chain recombines TRBV7-3 with TRBJ2-1; 10 bases are shared with TRBD1. The receptor was isolated from a human donor in good health (CMV status not recorded). Some clones in this sample may be carry-over from other donors' samples. The sample taken for sequencing was PBMCs. DNA for the CDR3: TGTGCCAGCAGCCCGGACAGGGGGGTATACAATGAGCAGTTCTTC. It codes for CASSPDRGVYNEQFF.